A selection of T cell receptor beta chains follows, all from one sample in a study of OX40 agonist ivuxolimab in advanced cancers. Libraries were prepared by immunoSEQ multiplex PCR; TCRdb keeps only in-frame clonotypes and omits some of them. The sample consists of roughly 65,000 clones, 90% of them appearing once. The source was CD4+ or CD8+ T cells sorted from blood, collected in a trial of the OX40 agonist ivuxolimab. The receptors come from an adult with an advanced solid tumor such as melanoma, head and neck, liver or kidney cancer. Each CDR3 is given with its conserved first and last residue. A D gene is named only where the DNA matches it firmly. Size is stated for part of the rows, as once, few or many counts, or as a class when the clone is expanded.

CDR3: CASSERQTNYGYTF
DNA: TGTGCCAGCAGTGAAAGGCAGACGAACTATGGCTACACCTTC
size: few
V: TRBV25-1
J: TRBJ1-2
D: NA

CDR3: CASSPSELGYEQYF
DNA: TGCGCCAGCAGCCCCTCCGAGTTAGGTTACGAGCAGTACTTC
size: NA
V: TRBV5-1
J: TRBJ2-7
D: NA

CDR3: CASSSTGNSNQPQHF
DNA: TGCGCCAGCAGCTCGACAGGGAATAGCAATCAGCCCCAGCATTTT
size: once
V: TRBV5-1
J: TRBJ1-5
D: TRBD1

CDR3: CASSKERYTDTQYF
DNA: TGTGCCAGCAGCAAAGAGCGGTACACAGATACGCAGTATTTT
size: NA
V: TRBV7-3
J: TRBJ2-3
D: NA

CDR3: CASREGEFTGELFF
DNA: TGTGCCAGCAGGGAGGGGGAATTCACCGGGGAGCTGTTTTTT
size: NA
V: TRBV6-1
J: TRBJ2-2
D: NA

CDR3: CASSLDRVDIQYF
DNA: TGTGCCAGCAGCTTAGATAGGGTTGACATTCAGTACTTC
size: NA
V: TRBV11-2
J: TRBJ2-4
D: NA

CDR3: CASSSGALETQYF
DNA: TGCGCCAGCAGCTCCGGCGCCCTGGAGACCCAGTACTTC
size: NA
V: TRBV5-1
J: TRBJ2-5
D: NA

CDR3: CASSLEDTIYF
DNA: TGTGCCAGCAGTCTTGAGGACACCATATATTTT
size: NA
V: TRBV28
J: TRBJ1-3
D: NA

CDR3: CASRLTSGTLWNEQFF
DNA: TGTGCCAGCAGGCTGACTAGCGGGACTCTATGGAATGAGCAGTTCTTC
size: NA
V: TRBV21-1
J: TRBJ2-1
D: NA

CDR3: CASSEDRSNYEQYF
DNA: TGTGCCAGCAGTGAGGACAGGTCCAACTACGAGCAGTACTTC
size: NA
V: TRBV2
J: TRBJ2-7
D: TRBD1

CDR3: CASSQGGATGNTIYF
DNA: TGCGCCAGCAGCCAAGGGGGCGCGACTGGAAACACCATATATTTT
size: once
V: TRBV4-3
J: TRBJ1-3
D: NA

CDR3: CAASPGTAFTDTQYF
DNA: TGTGCCGCTTCCCCCGGGACAGCTTTCACAGATACGCAGTATTTT
size: NA
V: TRBV10-3
J: TRBJ2-3
D: TRBD1

CDR3: CASSLASSWSGTDTQYF
DNA: TGTGCCAGCAGCTTAGCGTCGTCCTGGAGTGGCACAGATACGCAGTATTTT
size: NA
V: TRBV7-9
J: TRBJ2-3
D: NA

CDR3: CSVEDLVGTNYEQYF
DNA: TGCAGCGTTGAAGATCTCGTTGGAACCAACTACGAGCAGTACTTC
size: NA
V: TRBV29-1
J: TRBJ2-7
D: NA

CDR3: CASSFFHEQYF
DNA: TGTGCCAGCAGCTTTTTCCACGAGCAGTACTTC
size: NA
V: TRBV11-2
J: TRBJ2-7
D: NA

CDR3: CASGFSSGSPYNEQFF
DNA: TGTGCTAGTGGTTTCTCTAGCGGGAGTCCCTACAATGAGCAGTTCTTC
size: NA
V: TRBV12-5
J: TRBJ2-1
D: TRBD2

CDR3: CASTPLGQGNSPLHF
DNA: TGCGCCAGCACCCCTCTGGGACAGGGGAATTCACCCCTCCACTTT
size: NA
V: TRBV4-1
J: TRBJ1-6
D: TRBD1

CDR3: CASSISGRAPYNEQFF
DNA: TGTGCCAGTAGTATCAGCGGGAGGGCCCCCTACAATGAGCAGTTCTTC
size: NA
V: TRBV19
J: TRBJ2-1
D: TRBD2

CDR3: CASSHGGGRNTEAFF
DNA: TGTGCCAGCAGCCATGGAGGGGGGAGGAACACTGAAGCTTTCTTT
size: NA
V: TRBV7-9
J: TRBJ1-1
D: NA

CDR3: CASSLSFREAFF
DNA: TGTGCCAGCAGTTTATCGTTCAGAGAAGCTTTCTTT
size: NA
V: TRBV28
J: TRBJ1-1
D: NA

CDR3: CASSTEAGGPHQFF
DNA: TGTGCCAGTAGTACGGAAGCGGGAGGGCCCCACCAGTTCTTC
size: NA
V: TRBV19
J: TRBJ2-1
D: TRBD2

CDR3: CASSLDLVRDEQFF
DNA: TGCGCCAGCAGCTTGGACCTGGTCAGGGATGAGCAGTTCTTC
size: NA
V: TRBV5-1
J: TRBJ2-1
D: NA

CDR3: CASSQGTGANVLTF
DNA: TGTGCCAGCTCACAAGGAACCGGGGCCAACGTCCTGACTTTC
size: medium-sized
V: TRBV18
J: TRBJ2-6
D: NA

CDR3: CSASFYEQYF
DNA: TGCAGTGCTAGTTTCTACGAGCAGTACTTC
size: NA
V: TRBV20-1
J: TRBJ2-7
D: NA

CDR3: CASSPGTASYGYTF
DNA: TGTGCCAGCAGCCCCGGGACAGCCTCCTATGGCTACACCTTC
size: NA
V: TRBV5-6
J: TRBJ1-2
D: TRBD1

CDR3: CSVTGTRGNNEQFF
DNA: TGCAGCGTGACCGGGACTAGAGGGAACAATGAGCAGTTCTTC
size: NA
V: TRBV29-1
J: TRBJ2-1
D: TRBD2

CDR3: CASRLGGAKETQYF
DNA: TGCGCCAGCAGACTAGGGGGCGCGAAAGAGACCCAGTACTTC
size: NA
V: TRBV5-1
J: TRBJ2-5
D: TRBD1

CDR3: CASSFGPTNTEAFF
DNA: TGTGCCAGCAGCTTCGGGCCCACGAACACTGAAGCTTTCTTT
size: NA
V: TRBV13
J: TRBJ1-1
D: NA

CDR3: CASSLGQGTEQYF
DNA: TGTGCCAGCAGCTTAGGGCAGGGGACCGAGCAGTACTTC
size: NA
V: TRBV11-3
J: TRBJ2-7
D: NA

CDR3: CASSPVTSGSYTGELFF
DNA: TGCGCCAGCAGTCCCGTGACTAGCGGGAGCTACACCGGGGAGCTGTTTTTT
size: NA
V: TRBV5-1
J: TRBJ2-2
D: TRBD2

CDR3: CASSLKGTGFGNTIYF
DNA: TGTGCCAGCAGCTTAAAGGGGACAGGGTTCGGAAACACCATATATTTT
size: NA
V: TRBV7-9
J: TRBJ1-3
D: TRBD1

CDR3: CASSWGKGAFIGELFF
DNA: TGTGCCAGCAGCTGGGGAAAGGGGGCATTCATCGGGGAGCTGTTTTTT
size: NA
V: TRBV11-2
J: TRBJ2-2
D: TRBD1

CDR3: CATQDTANTGELFF
DNA: TGCGCCACCCAGGACACTGCGAACACCGGGGAGCTGTTTTTT
size: NA
V: TRBV10-2
J: TRBJ2-2
D: NA

CDR3: CASSSGGYYEQYF
DNA: TGTGCCAGCAGTTCCGGTGGTTACTACGAGCAGTACTTC
size: NA
V: TRBV7-9
J: TRBJ2-7
D: NA

CDR3: CASSDDRVTGELFF
DNA: TGTGCCAGCAGCGACGATCGTGTGACCGGGGAGCTGTTTTTT
size: NA
V: TRBV7-3
J: TRBJ2-2
D: NA

CDR3: CASSSGLNTGELFF
DNA: TGCGCCAGCAGTAGCGGGTTGAACACCGGGGAGCTGTTTTTT
size: NA
V: TRBV10-1
J: TRBJ2-2
D: NA

CDR3: CASSSGLAGVETQYF
DNA: TGTGCCAGCAGTTCGGGACTAGCGGGAGTAGAGACCCAGTACTTC
size: NA
V: TRBV6-5
J: TRBJ2-5
D: TRBD2

CDR3: CASNPGRSNQPQHF
DNA: TGTGCCAGCAACCCCGGGAGAAGCAATCAGCCCCAGCATTTT
size: NA
V: TRBV2
J: TRBJ1-5
D: NA

CDR3: CASSQDVGYDEAFF
DNA: TGCGCCAGCAGCCAAGACGTAGGGTACGATGAAGCTTTCTTT
size: few
V: TRBV4-3
J: TRBJ1-1
D: NA

CDR3: CASERGRAGNTIYF
DNA: TGTGCCAGCGAGAGGGGCAGGGCTGGAAACACCATATATTTT
size: NA
V: TRBV9
J: TRBJ1-3
D: NA

CDR3: CASSAGTVAPGGIQYF
DNA: TGCGCCAGCAGCGCCGGGACAGTGGCCCCCGGAGGGATTCAGTACTTC
size: NA
V: TRBV5-1
J: TRBJ2-4
D: NA

CDR3: CASSSDQYYGYTF
DNA: TGCGCCAGCAGCTCCGACCAGTACTATGGCTACACCTTC
size: NA
V: TRBV5-1
J: TRBJ1-2
D: NA

CDR3: CASSLRQGDEKLFF
DNA: TGTGCCAGCAGCTTAAGACAGGGGGACGAAAAACTGTTTTTT
size: once
V: TRBV7-9
J: TRBJ1-4
D: TRBD1

CDR3: CARNGYTF
DNA: TGTGCCCGAAATGGCTACACCTTC
size: NA
V: TRBV7-9
J: TRBJ1-2
D: NA

CDR3: CASSSGTGDRQYF
DNA: TGTGCCAGCAGCTCCGGGACAGGGGACCGGCAGTATTTT
size: NA
V: TRBV11-3
J: TRBJ2-3
D: TRBD1

CDR3: CASMVGGTQETQYF
DNA: TGCGCCAGCATGGTAGGGGGGACCCAAGAGACCCAGTACTTC
size: NA
V: TRBV5-1
J: TRBJ2-5
D: NA

CDR3: CASSPGSPRGSYEQYF
DNA: TGTGCCAGCAGCCCGGGTTCTCCTAGGGGCTCCTACGAGCAGTACTTC
size: NA
V: TRBV28
J: TRBJ2-7
D: NA

CDR3: CASSKTGATNEKLFF
DNA: TGTGCCAGTAGTAAGACAGGAGCAACTAATGAAAAACTGTTTTTT
size: NA
V: TRBV19
J: TRBJ1-4
D: NA

CDR3: CASRGTEGTEAFF
DNA: TGTGCCAGCAGGGGAACGGAGGGCACTGAAGCTTTCTTT
size: NA
V: TRBV6-6
J: TRBJ1-1
D: NA

CDR3: CATSRELEGYTQYF
DNA: TGTGCCACCAGCAGGGAGCTCGAGGGCTATACGCAGTATTTT
size: NA
V: TRBV15
J: TRBJ2-3
D: NA